Below, 5 T cell receptor beta chains from the same sample are listed, as sequenced in a study of blood T cell repertoires in COVID-19. Assay used: immunoSEQ multiplex PCR; TCRdb lists only in-frame clones, some missing. Of approximately 200,000 clones listed, 85% to 90% are singletons. Sample: PBMCs or T cells enriched from blood (not recorded which). These receptors came from a man in his thirties or forties who had recovered from COVID-19.

In its sample, this clone ranks as medium-sized. CDR3 loop: CASSFGRGELGRVTGELFF. CDR3 in DNA: TGTGCCAGCAGCTTCGGCAGGGGAGAGTTGGGCCGAGTCACCGGGGAGCTGTTTTTT. The chain couples TRBV12-1 to TRBJ2-2; whether TRBD1, the table's D call, matches the DNA was not checked. TRBV12-1 is classified as a pseudogene. The CDR3 is 19 residues long.

The gene calls are TRBV27 and TRBJ1-1; D is unresolved. Per the germline V gene, CDR1 is MNHEY and CDR2 is SMNVEV (reference sequence). V lost 3 bases to trimming and J lost 1 base, with 18 bases between them. CDR3 length: 17 amino acids. CDR3 region: CASSLGTRGKGNTEAFF. The DNA for the CDR3 is TGTGCCAGCAGTTTGGGTACGCGGGGTAAGGGGAACACTGAAGCTTTCTTT.

The chain combines TRBV5-4 with TRBJ2-1; 13 bases map to TRBD2. V gave up 3 bases and J gave up 1 base; unmatched junction bases: 7. CDR1 is SGHNT, CDR2 YYREEE, per germline (reference sequence). The CDR3 is 18 residues long. For the CDR3, the DNA is TGTGCCAGCAGCTCGGGGACTAGCGGGAAGATTTCCTACAATGAGCAGTTCTTC. Amino acids: CASSSGTSGKISYNEQFF. The full variable domain, rest sourced from reference TRBV5-4 and TRBJ2-1, is ETGVTQSPTHLIKTRGQQVTLRCSSQSGHNTVSWYQQALGQGPQFIFQYYREEENGRGNFPPRFSGLQFPNYSSELNVNALELDDSALYLCASSSGTSGKISYNEQFFGPGTRLTVL.

The rearrangement uses TRBV28 and TRBJ2-2, with D hard to call. Germline assignment: CDR1 MDHEN and CDR2 SYDVKM. V was cut by 6 bases and J by 0 bases, with 8 bases left in between. CDR3 size: 14 residues. The DNA of the CDR3 is TGTGCCAGCAGAACAGAGTCGAACACCGGGGAGCTGTTTTTT. This codes for CASRTESNTGELFF. The variable domain in full, completed from reference TRBV28 and TRBJ2-2, reads DVKVTQSSRYLVKRTGEKVFLECVQDMDHENMFWYRQDPGLGLRLIYFSYDVKMKEKGDIPEGYSVSREKKERFSLILESASTNQTSMYLCASRTESNTGELFFGEGSRLTVL.

The rearrangement links TRBV14 to TRBJ2-1; TRBD1 is a possible D gene (6 bases). The germline V gene encodes CDR1 SGHDN and CDR2 FVKESK. V lost 3 bases and J 2 bases, leaving 8 bases between the germline ends. The CDR3 loop spans 14 amino acids. The CDR3 region has the DNA TGTGCCAGCAGCCACCGGACAGCCTACAATGAGCAGTTCTTC. It translates to CASSHRTAYNEQFF.